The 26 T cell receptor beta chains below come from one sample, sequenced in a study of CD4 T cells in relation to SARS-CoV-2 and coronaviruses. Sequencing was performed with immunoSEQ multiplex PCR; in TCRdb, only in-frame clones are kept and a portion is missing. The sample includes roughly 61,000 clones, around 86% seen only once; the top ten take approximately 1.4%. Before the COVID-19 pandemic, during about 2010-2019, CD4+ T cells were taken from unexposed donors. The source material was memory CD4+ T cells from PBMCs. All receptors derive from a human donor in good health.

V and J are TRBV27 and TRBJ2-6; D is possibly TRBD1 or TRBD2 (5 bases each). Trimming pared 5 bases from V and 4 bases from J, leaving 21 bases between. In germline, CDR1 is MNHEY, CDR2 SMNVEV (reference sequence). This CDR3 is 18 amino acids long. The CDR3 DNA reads TGTGCCAGCAGTACCTCCCGGGACCCTAAATCGGGGGCCAACGTCCTGACTTTC. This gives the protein CASSTSRDPKSGANVLTF.

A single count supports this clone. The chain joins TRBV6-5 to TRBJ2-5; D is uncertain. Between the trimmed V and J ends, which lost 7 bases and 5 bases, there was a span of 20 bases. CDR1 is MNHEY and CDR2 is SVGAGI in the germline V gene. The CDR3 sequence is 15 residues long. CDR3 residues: CASKAGPLRAETQYF. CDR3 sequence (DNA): TGTGCCAGCAAGGCCGGTCCTCTTCGAGCTGAGACCCAGTACTTC.

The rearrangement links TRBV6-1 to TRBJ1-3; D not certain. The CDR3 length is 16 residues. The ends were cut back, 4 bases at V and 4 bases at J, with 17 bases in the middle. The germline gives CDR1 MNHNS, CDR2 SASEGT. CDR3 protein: CASSAPGSPRGNTIYF. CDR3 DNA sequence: TGTGCCAGCAGTGCTCCGGGATCCCCGAGGGGAAACACCATATATTTT.

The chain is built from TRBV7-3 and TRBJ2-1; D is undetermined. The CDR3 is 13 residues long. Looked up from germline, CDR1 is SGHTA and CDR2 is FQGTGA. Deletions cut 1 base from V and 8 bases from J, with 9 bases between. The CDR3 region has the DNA TGTGCCAGCAGCTTAAGTAATCTCGATGAGCAGTTCTTC. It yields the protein CASSLSNLDEQFF.

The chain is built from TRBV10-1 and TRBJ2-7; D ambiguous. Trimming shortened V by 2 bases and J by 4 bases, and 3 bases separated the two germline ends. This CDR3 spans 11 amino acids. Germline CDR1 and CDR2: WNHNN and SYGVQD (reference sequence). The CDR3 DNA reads TGCGCCAGCAGTGAGGCGTACGAGCAGTACTTC. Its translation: CASSEAYEQYF.

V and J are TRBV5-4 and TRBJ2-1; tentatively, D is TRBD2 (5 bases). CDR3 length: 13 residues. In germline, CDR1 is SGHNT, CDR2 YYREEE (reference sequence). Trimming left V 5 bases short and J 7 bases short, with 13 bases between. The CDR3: CASSSDGGNEQFF. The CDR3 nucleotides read TGTGCCAGCAGTTCGGATGGCGGGAATGAGCAGTTCTTC.

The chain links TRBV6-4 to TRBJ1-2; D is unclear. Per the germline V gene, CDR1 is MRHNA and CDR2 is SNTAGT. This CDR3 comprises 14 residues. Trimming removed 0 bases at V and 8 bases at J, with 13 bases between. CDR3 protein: CASSDSGTPRGYTF. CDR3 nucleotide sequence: TGTGCCAGCAGTGACTCGGGAACCCCGAGGGGCTACACCTTC.

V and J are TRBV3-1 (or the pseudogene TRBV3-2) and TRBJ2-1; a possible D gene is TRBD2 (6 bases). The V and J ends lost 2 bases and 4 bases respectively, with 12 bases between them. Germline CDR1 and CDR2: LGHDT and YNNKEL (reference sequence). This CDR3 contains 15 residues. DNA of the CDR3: TGTGCCAGCAGCCAAAGCCCGGGAGTATACAATGAGCAGTTCTTC. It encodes CASSQSPGVYNEQFF.

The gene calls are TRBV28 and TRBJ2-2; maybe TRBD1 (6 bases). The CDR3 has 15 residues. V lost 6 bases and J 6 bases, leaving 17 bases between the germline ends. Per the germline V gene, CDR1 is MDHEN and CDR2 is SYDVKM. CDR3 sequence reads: CASRERRGRAGELFF. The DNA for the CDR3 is TGTGCCAGCAGGGAACGCAGGGGAAGGGCCGGGGAGCTGTTTTTT.

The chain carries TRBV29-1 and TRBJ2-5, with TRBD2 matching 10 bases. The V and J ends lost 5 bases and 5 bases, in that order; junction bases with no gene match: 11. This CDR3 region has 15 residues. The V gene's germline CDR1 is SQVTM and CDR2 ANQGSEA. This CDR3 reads CSVRLAGAARETQYF. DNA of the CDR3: TGCAGCGTTCGTCTAGCGGGAGCGGCCCGGGAGACCCAGTACTTC.

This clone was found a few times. Here the CDR3 DNA reads TGTGCCACCAGTGATAGTATGGCTGGCCCAGAGACCCAGTACTTC. As protein: CATSDSMAGPETQYF. The chain is built from TRBV24-1 and TRBJ2-5, with no clear D. The germline V gene encodes CDR1 KGHDR and CDR2 SFDVKD. Trimming took off 3 bases at V and 4 bases at J, with 14 bases between the two ends. The CDR3 length is 15 residues.

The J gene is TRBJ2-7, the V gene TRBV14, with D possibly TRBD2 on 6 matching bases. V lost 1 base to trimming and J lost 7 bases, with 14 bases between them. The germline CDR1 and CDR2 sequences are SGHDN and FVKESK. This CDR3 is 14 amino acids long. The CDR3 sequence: CASSQVREGGEQYF. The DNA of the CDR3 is TGTGCCAGCAGCCAAGTCCGGGAAGGAGGGGAGCAGTACTTC.

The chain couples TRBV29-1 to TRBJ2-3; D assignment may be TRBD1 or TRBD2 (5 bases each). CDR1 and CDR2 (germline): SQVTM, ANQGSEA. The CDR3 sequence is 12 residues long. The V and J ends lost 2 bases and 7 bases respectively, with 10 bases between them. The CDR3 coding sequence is TGCAGCGTTGAACCCCGGGGCCATACGCAGTATTTT. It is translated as CSVEPRGHTQYF.

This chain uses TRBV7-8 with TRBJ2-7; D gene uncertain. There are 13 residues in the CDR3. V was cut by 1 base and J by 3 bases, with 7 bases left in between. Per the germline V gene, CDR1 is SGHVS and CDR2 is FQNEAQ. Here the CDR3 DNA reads TGTGCCAGCAGCTTAGGGCTCATCTACGAGCAGTACTTC. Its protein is CASSLGLIYEQYF.

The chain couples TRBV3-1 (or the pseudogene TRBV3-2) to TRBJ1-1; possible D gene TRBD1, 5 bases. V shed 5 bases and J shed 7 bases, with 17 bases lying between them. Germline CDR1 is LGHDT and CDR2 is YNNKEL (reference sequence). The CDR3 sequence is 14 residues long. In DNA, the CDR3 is TGTGCCAGCAGCAATATAGTTGGGGGTTTTGAAGCTTTCTTT. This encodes CASSNIVGGFEAFF.

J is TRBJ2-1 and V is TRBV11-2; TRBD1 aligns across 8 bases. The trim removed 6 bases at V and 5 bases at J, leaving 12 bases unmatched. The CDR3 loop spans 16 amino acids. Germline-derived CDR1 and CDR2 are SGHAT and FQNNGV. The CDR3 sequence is CASRRRQGRNDNEQFF. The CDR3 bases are TGTGCCAGCAGACGTCGACAGGGGCGAAATGACAATGAGCAGTTCTTC.

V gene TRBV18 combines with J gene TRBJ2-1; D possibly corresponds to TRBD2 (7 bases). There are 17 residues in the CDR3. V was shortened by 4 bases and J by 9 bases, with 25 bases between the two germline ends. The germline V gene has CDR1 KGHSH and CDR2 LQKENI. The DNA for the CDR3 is TGTGCCAGCTCACTAAGGGACACCGGACTAGGAGAGGCTGAGCAGTTCTTC. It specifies CASSLRDTGLGEAEQFF.

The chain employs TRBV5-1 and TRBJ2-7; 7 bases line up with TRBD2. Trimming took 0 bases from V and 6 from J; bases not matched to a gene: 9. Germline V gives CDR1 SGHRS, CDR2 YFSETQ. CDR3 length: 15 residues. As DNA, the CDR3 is TGCGCCAGCAGCTTGGATCAGGGCGGGAGCTCCGAGCAGTACTTC. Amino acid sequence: CASSLDQGGSSEQYF.

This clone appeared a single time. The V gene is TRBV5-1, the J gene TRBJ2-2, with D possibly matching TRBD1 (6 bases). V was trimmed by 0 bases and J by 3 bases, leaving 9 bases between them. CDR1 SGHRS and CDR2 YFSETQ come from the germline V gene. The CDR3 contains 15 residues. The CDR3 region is CASSLVGGDTGELFF. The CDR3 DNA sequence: TGCGCCAGCAGCTTGGTAGGGGGTGACACCGGGGAGCTGTTTTTT.

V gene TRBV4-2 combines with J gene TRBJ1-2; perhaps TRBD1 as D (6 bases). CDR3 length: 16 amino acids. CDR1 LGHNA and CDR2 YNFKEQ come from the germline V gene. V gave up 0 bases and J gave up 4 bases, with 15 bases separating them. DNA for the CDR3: TGTGCCAGCAGCCAAGACCACAGGGAGCGGGTCTATGGCTACACCTTC. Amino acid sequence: CASSQDHRERVYGYTF.

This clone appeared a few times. The CDR3 bases are TGTGCCACCAGAAGGGGTCAAGAGACCCAGTACTTC. Residues: CATRRGQETQYF. This chain links TRBV15 with TRBJ2-5, with a tentative D call TRBD1 (5 bases). The CDR3 is 12 amino acids. Germline CDR1 LNHNV, CDR2 YYDKDF (reference sequence). Trimming removed 6 bases from V and 2 bases from J, with 7 bases in between.

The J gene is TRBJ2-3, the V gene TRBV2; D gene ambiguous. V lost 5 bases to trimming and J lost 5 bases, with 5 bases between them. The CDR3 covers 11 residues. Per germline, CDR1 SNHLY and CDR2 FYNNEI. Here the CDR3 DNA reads TGTGCCAGCAGTACTTTAGATACGCAGTATTTT. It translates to CASSTLDTQYF.

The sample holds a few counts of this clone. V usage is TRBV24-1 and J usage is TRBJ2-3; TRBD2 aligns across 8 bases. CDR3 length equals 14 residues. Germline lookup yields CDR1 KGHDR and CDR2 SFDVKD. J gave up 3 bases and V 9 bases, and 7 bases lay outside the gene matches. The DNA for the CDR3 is TGTGCCACCGCCGGGGGGGGGCGAACAGATACGCAGTATTTT. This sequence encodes CATAGGGRTDTQYF.

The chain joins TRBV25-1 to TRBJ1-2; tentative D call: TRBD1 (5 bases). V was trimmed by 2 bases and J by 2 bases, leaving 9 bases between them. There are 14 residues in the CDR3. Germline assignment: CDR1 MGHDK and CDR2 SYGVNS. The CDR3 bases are TGTGCCAGCAGTGAACAGGGCAAGAACTATGGCTACACCTTC. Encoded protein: CASSEQGKNYGYTF.

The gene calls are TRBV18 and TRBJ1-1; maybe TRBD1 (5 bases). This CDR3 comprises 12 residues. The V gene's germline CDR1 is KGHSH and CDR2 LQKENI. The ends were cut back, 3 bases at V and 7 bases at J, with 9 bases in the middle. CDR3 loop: CASSPGTNEAFF. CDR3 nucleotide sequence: TGTGCCAGCTCACCGGGGACGAATGAAGCTTTCTTT.

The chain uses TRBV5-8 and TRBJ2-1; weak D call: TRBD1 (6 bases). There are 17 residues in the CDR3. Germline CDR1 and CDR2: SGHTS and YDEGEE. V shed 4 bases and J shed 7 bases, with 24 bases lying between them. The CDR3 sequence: CASSPQSVWDTENEQFF. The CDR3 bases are TGTGCCAGCAGCCCACAATCGGTCTGGGACACGGAAAATGAGCAGTTCTTC.